Below are 9 T cell receptor beta chains sequenced from a single sample in a study of cytotoxic CD8 clonotypes in ibrutinib-treated CLL. Measured with immunoSEQ multiplex PCR; TCRdb has only the in-frame clones, and not every one. The sample holds hundreds of thousands of clones, 67% seen once. Specimen: PBMCs, collected after 36 months of ibrutinib treatment. The origin of the receptors is a human donor with chronic lymphocytic leukemia.

This clone was observed a few times. The chain links TRBV11-3 to TRBJ2-2; 8 positions match TRBD1. The CDR3 covers 15 residues. Germline V gene sequence: CDR1 SGHNT, CDR2 YENEEA. V dropped 3 bases and J dropped 1; count of bases not matched to a gene: 1. In DNA form, the CDR3 reads TGTGCCAGCAGCTTGGGACAGGTGAACACCGGGGAGCTGTTTTTT. As protein: CASSLGQVNTGELFF. Full variable domain (rest looked up from reference TRBV11-3 and TRBJ2-2): EAGVVQSPRYKIIEKKQPVAFWCNPISGHNTLYWYLQNLGQGPELLIRYENEEAVDDSQLPKDRFSAERLKGVDSTLKIQPAELGDSAVYLCASSLGQVNTGELFFGEGSRLTVL.

The chain is built from TRBV29-1 and TRBJ1-1; D is perhaps TRBD1 (5 bases). The CDR3 runs 18 residues. In germline, CDR1 is SQVTM, CDR2 ANQGSEA. The V gene lost 3 bases and the J gene lost 4 bases, with 27 bases spanning the gap. The CDR3 sequence is CSVDRTSQPGKGSTEAFF. CDR3 DNA sequence: TGCAGCGTTGATAGGACCAGTCAACCAGGGAAGGGTAGCACTGAAGCTTTCTTT.

V usage is TRBV6-1 and J usage is TRBJ2-1; 12 bases line up with TRBD2. Trimming at V came to 6 bases and at J to 8 bases, leaving 5 bases not matched to a gene. CDR1 is MNHNS, CDR2 SASEGT, per germline. This CDR3 region has 14 residues. CDR3 region: CASRTSGGSHEQFF. The CDR3 DNA reads TGTGCCAGCAGGACTAGCGGGGGATCCCATGAGCAGTTCTTC.

The genes are TRBV18 and TRBJ2-3; 8 nucleotides match TRBD2. This CDR3 has 15 residues. The V gene's germline CDR1 is KGHSH and CDR2 LQKENI. Trimming cost V 3 bases and J 4 bases; bases outside gene matches: 6. CDR3 residues: CASSPPLAVPDTQYF. The CDR3, as DNA: TGTGCCAGCTCACCGCCACTAGCGGTACCAGATACGCAGTATTTT.

The CDR3 protein is CASSVVVTSNTGELFF. CDR3 bases: TGTGCCAGCAGCGTAGTGGTGACTAGCAACACCGGGGAGCTGTTTTTT. This chain links TRBV9 with TRBJ2-2; 7 nucleotides agree with TRBD2. CDR1 is SGDLS and CDR2 is YYNGEE in the germline V gene. Germline trimming cut 0 bases from V and 2 bases from J; bases unmatched to any gene: 4. CDR3 length: 16 amino acids.

The chain combines TRBV19 with TRBJ2-7, with 14 bases lining up with TRBD2. Germline CDR1 is LNHDA and CDR2 is SQIVND (reference sequence). The CDR3 covers 17 residues. V was clipped by 5 bases and J by 2 bases; unmatched bases: 8. The chain's CDR3 is CASSSPGLAGAPYEQYF. The CDR3 DNA follows: TGTGCCAGTAGTTCTCCGGGACTAGCGGGGGCCCCCTACGAGCAGTACTTC.

The chain is built from TRBV28 and TRBJ2-3; D is unclear. The CDR3 loop spans 15 amino acids. V lost 3 bases, J lost 1 base, and 11 bases lay in between. Germline V gene sequence: CDR1 MDHEN, CDR2 SYDVKM. The CDR3 sequence: CASSLKGGGTDTQYF. The CDR3, as DNA: TGTGCCAGCAGTTTGAAGGGCGGTGGCACAGATACGCAGTATTTT.

The V call is TRBV19, the J call TRBJ2-5, with D perhaps TRBD1 or TRBD2 (5 bases each). The J call is in doubt because the DNA end fits TRBJ2-7 better. Germline V gene sequence: CDR1 LNHDA, CDR2 SQIVND (reference sequence). The CDR3 has 15 residues. This CDR3 reads CASSMPGRSIYEQYF. The CDR3 nucleotides are TGTGCCAGTAGTATGCCGGGACGGTCCATCTACGAGCAGTACTTC.

The J gene is TRBJ1-1, the V gene TRBV29-1, with D maybe TRBD1 (5 bases). CDR1 and CDR2 from the germline V gene are SQVTM and ANQGSEA. Trimming cost V 3 bases and J 1 base, with 15 bases left between them. This CDR3 comprises 15 residues. CDR3 protein: CSVEPAKGRNTEAFF. In DNA, the CDR3 is TGCAGCGTTGAGCCGGCCAAGGGGCGGAACACTGAAGCTTTCTTT.